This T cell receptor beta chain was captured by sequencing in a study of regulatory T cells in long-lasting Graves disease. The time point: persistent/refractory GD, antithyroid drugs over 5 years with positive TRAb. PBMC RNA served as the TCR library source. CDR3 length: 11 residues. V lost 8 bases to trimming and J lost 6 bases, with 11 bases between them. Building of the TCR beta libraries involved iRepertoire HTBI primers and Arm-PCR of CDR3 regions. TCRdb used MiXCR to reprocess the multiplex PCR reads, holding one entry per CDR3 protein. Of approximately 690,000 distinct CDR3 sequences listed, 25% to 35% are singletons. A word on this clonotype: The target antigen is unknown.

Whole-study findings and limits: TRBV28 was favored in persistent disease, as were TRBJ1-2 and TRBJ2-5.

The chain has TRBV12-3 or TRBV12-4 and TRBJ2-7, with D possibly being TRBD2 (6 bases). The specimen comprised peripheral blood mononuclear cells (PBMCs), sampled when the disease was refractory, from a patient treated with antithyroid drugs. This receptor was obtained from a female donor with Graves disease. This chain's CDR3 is CASRLGGEQYF. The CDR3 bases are TGTGCCAGCCGATTGGGGGGCGAGCAGTACTTC.